This entry features one TCR beta chain sequence. The source of the sample is a study of control samples from healthy donors and cancer patients. The CDR3 sequence is 12 residues long. Germline V gene data show CDR1 as SNHLY and CDR2 as FYNNEI. V was shortened by 5 bases and J by 6 bases, with 8 bases between the two germline ends. The method was immunoSEQ multiplex PCR; TCRdb's version includes in-frame clones alone and lacks a portion of them. The sample contains roughly 100,000 clones, about 86% of which appear only once. What was sequenced was blood. The genes are TRBV2 and TRBJ2-1, with D unresolved. The TCR was taken from a man aged 25 to 40 in good health. Here the CDR3 DNA reads TGTGCCAGCAGTCCGACTGGCAATGAGCAGTTCTTC. It codes for CASSPTGNEQFF.